The 23 T cell receptor beta chains reported below all come from one sample, sequenced in a study of T cell responses to AZD1222 COVID-19 vaccine. The repertoire was sequenced with immunoSEQ multiplex PCR; TCRdb's copy has only in-frame clones and lacks some. The data hold some 150,000 clones, with 89% observed a single time. The source material was peripheral blood, sampled 28 days after the second AZD1222 dose. Every receptor here comes from an adult who received the AZD1222 COVID-19 vaccine.

This chain links TRBV7-9 with TRBJ2-7; no clear D. The CDR3 is 12 amino acids. The germline gives CDR1 SEHNR, CDR2 FQNEAQ (reference sequence). V was shortened by 2 bases and J by 1 base, with 3 bases between the two germline ends. The CDR3 sequence: CASSLSSYEQYF. For the CDR3, the DNA is TGTGCCAGCAGCTTATCTTCCTACGAGCAGTACTTC.

The chain has TRBV19 and TRBJ2-2, with D unclear. Germline V gene lookup returns CDR1 LNHDA and CDR2 SQIVND (reference sequence). The V gene lost 3 bases and the J gene lost 3 bases, with 8 bases spanning the gap. The CDR3 sequence is 14 residues long. The CDR3 here is CASSILLDTGELFF. DNA for the CDR3: TGTGCCAGTAGTATCCTCCTAGACACCGGGGAGCTGTTTTTT.

CDR3: CASSESGRRGGGWNYGYTF. In DNA form, the CDR3 reads TGCGCCAGCAGTGAGTCAGGAAGGAGGGGAGGGGGATGGAACTATGGCTACACCTTC. The rearrangement uses TRBV10-1 and TRBJ1-2, with TRBD1 as a possible D gene (6 bases). Trimming left V 0 bases short and J 2 bases short, with 22 bases between. The CDR3 runs to 19 residues. The germline CDR1 and CDR2 sequences are WNHNN and SYGVQD (reference sequence).

The CDR3 region has the DNA TGTGCCATCAGTGAAGGATCATCTGGAAGGAACTATGGCTACACCTTC. It codes for CAISEGSSGRNYGYTF. The gene calls are TRBV10-3 and TRBJ1-2; D call uncertain. Per the germline V gene, CDR1 is ENHRY and CDR2 is SYGVKD. V was cut by 3 bases and J by 2 bases, with 16 bases left in between. The CDR3 is made up of 16 amino acids.

The sample holds one count of this clone. The chain couples TRBV9 to TRBJ1-1, with D possibly TRBD1 on 5 matching bases. CDR3 length: 16 amino acids. The V end was cut by 3 bases, the J end by 1 base, with 16 bases between. Germline values: CDR1 SGDLS, CDR2 YYNGEE. This CDR3 is CASSAHPQGGNTEAFF. The DNA for the CDR3 is TGTGCCAGCAGCGCGCACCCCCAGGGCGGGAACACTGAAGCTTTCTTT.

The chain couples TRBV4-2 to TRBJ1-3; TRBD1 agrees at 7 bases. The CDR3 length is 16 residues. V trimming: 2 bases; J trimming: 4 bases; junction bases outside the gene matches: 8. Germline lookup yields CDR1 LGHNA and CDR2 YNFKEQ. CDR3 in DNA: TGTGCCAGCAGCCAACTAACAGGGGTGGCCGGAAACACCATATATTTT. It is translated as CASSQLTGVAGNTIYF.

V usage is TRBV10-3 and J usage is TRBJ1-1; D is possibly TRBD1 (5 bases). CDR1 and CDR2 (germline): ENHRY, SYGVKD. The CDR3 consists of 15 residues. Between the trimmed V and J ends, which lost 3 bases and 3 bases, there was a span of 14 bases. The CDR3: CAISEGTLGDTEAFF. The CDR3 nucleotides read TGTGCCATCAGTGAAGGGACCCTAGGCGACACTGAAGCTTTCTTT.

This clone was seen a single time. V and J are TRBV11-2 and TRBJ1-2, with D possibly being TRBD1 (6 bases). The germline V gene encodes CDR1 SGHAT and CDR2 FQNNGV. This CDR3 is 14 amino acids long. V shed 4 bases and J shed 4 bases, with 13 bases lying between them. The chain's CDR3 is CASSSYQGPYGYTF. The CDR3 nucleotides are TGTGCCAGCAGCTCGTATCAGGGGCCCTATGGCTACACCTTC.

CDR3 residues: CASSHGGITEAFF. CDR3 nucleotide sequence: TGTGCCAGCAGCCACGGGGGGATCACTGAAGCTTTCTTT. The V and J genes are TRBV5-8 and TRBJ1-1; D possibly corresponds to TRBD1 (5 bases). V was cut by 4 bases and J by 4 bases, with 11 bases left in between. The germline CDR1 and CDR2 sequences are SGHTS and YDEGEE. This CDR3 is 13 amino acids long.

As for this clone: Other DNA sequences within the sample encode an identical CDR3. CDR3 sequence: CASSQGRAGFNEQYF. The CDR3 nucleotides are TGCGCCAGCAGCCAAGGGAGGGCCGGATTTAACGAGCAGTACTTC. The chain combines TRBV4-3 with TRBJ2-7; D is perhaps TRBD2 (6 bases). V lost 1 base and J lost 5, with 15 bases in between. The germline CDR1 and CDR2 sequences are LGHNA and YSLEER. The CDR3 extends over 15 amino acids.

This chain joins TRBV24-1 and TRBJ1-2; D perhaps matches TRBD1 (5 bases). Trimming removed 7 bases at V and 7 bases at J, with 12 bases between. This CDR3 spans 12 amino acids. Germline values: CDR1 KGHDR, CDR2 SFDVKD. This CDR3 reads CATSQGRGGYTF. The CDR3 coding sequence is TGTGCCACCAGCCAGGGACGGGGTGGCTACACCTTC.

The CDR3 DNA reads as TGTGCCAGCAGTTACCATATCGCGGGGGGGCCCATAAATCAGCCCCAGCATTTT. Amino acids: CASSYHIAGGPINQPQHF. V usage is TRBV6-2 or TRBV6-3 and J usage is TRBJ1-5; D might be TRBD1 (6 bases). The germline gives CDR1 MNHEY, CDR2 SVGEGT. The CDR3 has 18 residues. V was shortened by 2 bases and J by 4 bases, with 21 bases between the two germline ends.

The DNA of the CDR3 is TGTGCCAGCACCCTCAACGTTGAGGGCTACACCTTC. It encodes CASTLNVEGYTF. The chain carries TRBV6-5 and TRBJ1-2; D gene uncertain. CDR1 MNHEY and CDR2 SVGAGI come from the germline V gene. Trimming took 7 bases from V and 8 from J, leaving 14 bases between them. This CDR3 contains 12 residues.

The chain carries TRBV6-2 or TRBV6-3 and TRBJ2-1; D is unclear. CDR1 is MNHEY and CDR2 is SVGEGT in the germline V gene. The CDR3 extends over 14 amino acids. V lost 4 bases and J 6 bases, leaving 13 bases between the germline ends. This chain's CDR3 is CASSFRLVGNEQFF. CDR3 nucleotides: TGTGCCAGCAGTTTCCGGCTAGTTGGCAATGAGCAGTTCTTC.

V and J are TRBV29-1 and TRBJ2-5; possibly TRBD1 or TRBD2 for D (6 bases each). V was shortened by 7 bases and J by 5 bases, with 20 bases between the two germline ends. Per the germline V gene, CDR1 is SQVTM and CDR2 is ANQGSEA. This CDR3 region has 14 residues. As DNA, the CDR3 is TGCAGCGCAGACGCGGGACACAATGGGGAGACCCAGTACTTC. Translating gives CSADAGHNGETQYF.

V and J are TRBV6-6 and TRBJ1-5; D uncertain. Germline V gene sequence: CDR1 MNHNY, CDR2 SVGAGI (reference sequence). This CDR3 region has 13 residues. V lost 5 bases and J lost 4, with 9 bases in between. The CDR3 reads CASSPIRNQPQHF. Here the CDR3 DNA reads TGTGCCAGCAGTCCAATTCGTAATCAGCCCCAGCATTTT.

The rearrangement links TRBV19 to TRBJ2-3, with D possibly being TRBD2 (6 bases). Germline V CDR1 and CDR2: LNHDA, SQIVND (reference sequence). The CDR3 runs 16 residues. V was pared by 1 base and J by 2 bases, with 13 bases between. The CDR3 reads CASSIGGSGITDTQYF. The CDR3 nucleotides read TGTGCCAGTAGTATAGGAGGTAGCGGCATCACAGATACGCAGTATTTT.

The V and J genes are TRBV29-1 and TRBJ2-1, with 7 bases lining up with TRBD1. Germline V lookup: CDR1 SQVTM, CDR2 ANQGSEA. V was clipped by 7 bases and J by 4 bases; unmatched bases: 10. This CDR3 is built from 14 residues. The CDR3 protein is CSAKDTGAYNEQFF. CDR3 sequence (DNA): TGCAGCGCCAAAGATACAGGGGCTTACAATGAGCAGTTCTTC.

The gene calls are TRBV24-1 and TRBJ2-4; D unclear. This CDR3 has 15 amino acids. CDR1 is KGHDR and CDR2 is SFDVKD in the germline V gene. The V and J ends lost 4 bases and 9 bases respectively, with 18 bases between them. The CDR3 region has the DNA TGTGCCACCAGTGACCCGGCGTCGGTAGTCGGCATTCAGTACTTC. Its translation is CATSDPASVVGIQYF.

This chain links TRBV30 with TRBJ1-3; TRBD1 might be the D (6 bases). The CDR3 length is 15 residues. The germline V and J ends were trimmed by 0 bases and 4 bases, with 13 bases remaining between them. Germline V gene lookup returns CDR1 GTSNPN and CDR2 SVGIG (reference sequence). The CDR3 nucleotides read TGTGCCTGGAGTGTAGTCGGGGGGCAAGGAAACACCATATATTTT. Encoded protein: CAWSVVGGQGNTIYF.

This clone was picked up one time. The chain is built from TRBV19 and TRBJ2-7; possibly TRBD2 for D (5 bases). Looked up from germline, CDR1 is LNHDA and CDR2 is SQIVND (reference sequence). This CDR3 contains 14 residues. Trimming shortened V by 2 bases and J by 0 bases, and 8 bases separated the two germline ends. Here the CDR3 reads CASSIIGSSYEQYF. The CDR3 region has the DNA TGTGCCAGTAGTATAATAGGGAGCTCCTACGAGCAGTACTTC.

This clone was counted once. The chain couples TRBV28 to TRBJ1-1; D unclear. CDR1 and CDR2 (germline): MDHEN, SYDVKM. The ends were cut back, 3 bases at V and 2 bases at J, with 4 bases in the middle. The CDR3 has 12 residues. Here the CDR3 DNA reads TGTGCCAGCAGTTTTGGAAACACTGAAGCTTTCTTT. This sequence encodes CASSFGNTEAFF. Filled out from reference TRBV28 and TRBJ1-1, the complete variable domain reads DVKVTQSSRYLVKRTGEKVFLECVQDMDHENMFWYRQDPGLGLRLIYFSYDVKMKEKGDIPEGYSVSREKKERFSLILESASTNQTSMYLCASSFGNTEAFFGQGTRLTVV.

The CDR3: CASSPEVGGHYGYTF. In DNA form, the CDR3 reads TGTGCCAGTAGCCCAGAGGTCGGGGGCCACTATGGCTACACCTTC. The chain employs TRBV19 and TRBJ1-2, with a possible D match to TRBD1 (6 bases). Per germline, CDR1 LNHDA and CDR2 SQIVND (reference sequence). The CDR3 contains 15 residues. Between the trimmed V and J ends, which lost 6 bases and 3 bases, there was a span of 17 bases.